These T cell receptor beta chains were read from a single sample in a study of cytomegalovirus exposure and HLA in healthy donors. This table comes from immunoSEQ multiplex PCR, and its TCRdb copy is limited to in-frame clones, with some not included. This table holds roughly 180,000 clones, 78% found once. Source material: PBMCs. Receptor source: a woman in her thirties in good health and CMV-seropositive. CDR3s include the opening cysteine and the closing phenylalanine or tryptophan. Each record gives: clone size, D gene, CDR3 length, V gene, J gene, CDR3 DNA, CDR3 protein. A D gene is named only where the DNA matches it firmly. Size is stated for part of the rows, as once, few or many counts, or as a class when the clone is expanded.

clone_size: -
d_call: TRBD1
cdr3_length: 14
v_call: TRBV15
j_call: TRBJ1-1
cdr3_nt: TGTGCCACCAGCAGCCTGACAGGGGGCACTGAAGCTTTCTTT
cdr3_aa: CATSSLTGGTEAFF

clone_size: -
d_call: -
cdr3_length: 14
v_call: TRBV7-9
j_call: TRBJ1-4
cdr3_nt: TGTGCCAGCAGCTTGCAGGCACTTCGAGAAAAACTGTTTTTT
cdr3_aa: CASSLQALREKLFF

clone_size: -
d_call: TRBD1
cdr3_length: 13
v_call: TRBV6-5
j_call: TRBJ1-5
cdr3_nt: TGTGCCAGCAGTGAGTACAGGGGGCAGCCCCAGCATTTT
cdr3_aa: CASSEYRGQPQHF

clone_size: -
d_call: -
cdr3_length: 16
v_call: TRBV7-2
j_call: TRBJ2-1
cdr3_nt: TGTGCCAGCAGCAAACACACAGGAGACCTCTACAATGAGCAGTTCTTC
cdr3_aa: CASSKHTGDLYNEQFF

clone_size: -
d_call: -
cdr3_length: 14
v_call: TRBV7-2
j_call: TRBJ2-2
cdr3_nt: TGTGCCAGCAGCTTAGGAGGGAACACCGGGGAGCTGTTTTTT
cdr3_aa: CASSLGGNTGELFF

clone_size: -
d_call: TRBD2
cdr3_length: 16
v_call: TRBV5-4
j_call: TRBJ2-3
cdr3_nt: TGTGCCAGCAGCTTGGGGACTAGCACCGGCACAGATACGCAGTATTTT
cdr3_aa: CASSLGTSTGTDTQYF

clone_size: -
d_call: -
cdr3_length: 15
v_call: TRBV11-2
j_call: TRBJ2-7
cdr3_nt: TGTGCCAGCAGCTTAGAGGGCAGCATATCCTACGAGCAGTACTTC
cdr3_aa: CASSLEGSISYEQYF

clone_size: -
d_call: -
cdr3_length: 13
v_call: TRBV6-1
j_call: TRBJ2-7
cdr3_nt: TGTGCCAGCAGCGAACAGGGCCCCTACGAGCAGTACTTC
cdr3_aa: CASSEQGPYEQYF

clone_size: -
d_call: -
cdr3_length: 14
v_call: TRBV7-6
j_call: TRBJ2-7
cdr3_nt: TGTGCCAGCAGCTCACCCGGGGTGAACTACGAGCAGTACTTC
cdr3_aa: CASSSPGVNYEQYF

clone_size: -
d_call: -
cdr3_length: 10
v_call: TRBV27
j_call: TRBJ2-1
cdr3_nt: TGTGCCAGCGGGGAGTATGAGCAGTTCTTC
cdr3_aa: CASGEYEQFF

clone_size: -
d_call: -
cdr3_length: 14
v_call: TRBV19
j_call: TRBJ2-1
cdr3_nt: TGTGCCAGTAGTATCGGGGAAGACTACAATGAGCAGTTCTTC
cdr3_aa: CASSIGEDYNEQFF

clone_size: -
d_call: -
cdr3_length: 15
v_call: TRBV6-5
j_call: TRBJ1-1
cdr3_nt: TGTGCCAGCAGTTACCACGGACAGAAAAACACTGAAGCTTTCTTT
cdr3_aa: CASSYHGQKNTEAFF

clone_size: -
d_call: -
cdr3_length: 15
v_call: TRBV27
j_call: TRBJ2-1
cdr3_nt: TGTGCCAGCAGTCCGCTGACGGGAGTGCGGGGTGAGCAGTTCTTC
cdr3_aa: CASSPLTGVRGEQFF

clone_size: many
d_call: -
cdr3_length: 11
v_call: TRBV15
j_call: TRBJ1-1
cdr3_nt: TGTGCCACCAGTCGGAACACTGAAGCTTTCTTT
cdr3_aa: CATSRNTEAFF

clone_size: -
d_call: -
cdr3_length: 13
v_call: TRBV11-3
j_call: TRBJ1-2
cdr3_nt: TGTGCCAGCAGTCGACAGGACTCGTCTGGCTACACCTTC
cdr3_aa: CASSRQDSSGYTF

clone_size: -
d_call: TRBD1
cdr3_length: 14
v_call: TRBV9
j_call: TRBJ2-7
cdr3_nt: TGTGCCAGCAGCGCGGGACAGGGGGGCTACGAGCAGTACTTC
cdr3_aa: CASSAGQGGYEQYF

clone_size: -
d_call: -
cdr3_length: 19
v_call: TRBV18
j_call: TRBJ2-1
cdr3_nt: TGTGCCAGCTCACCACATGGCGGCGGATACTTTAGCTCCTACAATGAGCAGTTCTTC
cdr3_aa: CASSPHGGGYFSSYNEQFF

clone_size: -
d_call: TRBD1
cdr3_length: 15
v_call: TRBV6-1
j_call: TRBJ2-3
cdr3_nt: TGTGCCAGCAGGTTACAGGGACAGGGGAAGGATACGCAGTATTTT
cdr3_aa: CASRLQGQGKDTQYF

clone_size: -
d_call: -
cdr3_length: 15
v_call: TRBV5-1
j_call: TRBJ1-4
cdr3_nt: TGCGCCAGCAGCTTAGGACATACAGGGTCCGAAAAACTGTTTTTT
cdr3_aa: CASSLGHTGSEKLFF

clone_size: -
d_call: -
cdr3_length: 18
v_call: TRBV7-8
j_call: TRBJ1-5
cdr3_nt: TGTGCCAGCAGCTTAGCGGTTTCCGCAGGGTGGGGTAATCAGCCCCAGCATTTT
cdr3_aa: CASSLAVSAGWGNQPQHF

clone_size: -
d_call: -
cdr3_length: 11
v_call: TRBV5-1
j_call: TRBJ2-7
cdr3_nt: TGCGCCAGCAGCTCCTACTACGAGCAGTACTTC
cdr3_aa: CASSSYYEQYF

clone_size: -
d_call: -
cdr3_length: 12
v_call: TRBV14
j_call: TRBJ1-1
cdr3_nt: TGTGCCAGCAGCCATCAATACACTGAAGCTTTCTTT
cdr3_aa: CASSHQYTEAFF

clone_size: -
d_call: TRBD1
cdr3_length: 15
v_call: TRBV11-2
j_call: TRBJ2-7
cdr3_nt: TGTGCCAGCAGCGACCGGGACAGGGGTAGCTACGAGCAGTACTTC
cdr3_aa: CASSDRDRGSYEQYF

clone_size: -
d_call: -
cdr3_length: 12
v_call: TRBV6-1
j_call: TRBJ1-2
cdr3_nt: TGTGCCAGCAGTCCGTGGGAGGGTGGCTACACCTTC
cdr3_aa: CASSPWEGGYTF

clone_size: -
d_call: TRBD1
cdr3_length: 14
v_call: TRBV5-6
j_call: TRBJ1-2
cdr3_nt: TGTGCCAGCAGCCCAACGGGACAGATCTATGGCTACACCTTC
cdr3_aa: CASSPTGQIYGYTF

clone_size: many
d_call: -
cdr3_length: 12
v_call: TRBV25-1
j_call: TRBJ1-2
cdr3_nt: TGTGCCAGCAGTGTGTATGGGGCGGGCTACACCTTC
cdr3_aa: CASSVYGAGYTF

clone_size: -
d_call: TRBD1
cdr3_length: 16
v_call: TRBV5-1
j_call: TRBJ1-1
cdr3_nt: TGCGCCAGCAGCCCGAGGCCGACAGGGGGGAACACTGAAGCTTTCTTT
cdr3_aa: CASSPRPTGGNTEAFF

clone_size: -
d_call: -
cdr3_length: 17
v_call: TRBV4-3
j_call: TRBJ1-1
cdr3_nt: TGCGCCAGCAGCCAAGAAGTAACAGGGCGGTTGAACACTGAAGCTTTCTTT
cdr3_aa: CASSQEVTGRLNTEAFF

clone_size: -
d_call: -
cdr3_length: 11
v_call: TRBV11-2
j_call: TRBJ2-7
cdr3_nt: TGTGCCAGCAGCTCCAGCTACGAGCAGTACTTC
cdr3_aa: CASSSSYEQYF

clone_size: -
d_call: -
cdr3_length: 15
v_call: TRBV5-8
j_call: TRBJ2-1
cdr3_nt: TGTGCCAGCAGCTTGGGACAGCGCCTCTACAATGAGCAGTTCTTC
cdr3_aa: CASSLGQRLYNEQFF

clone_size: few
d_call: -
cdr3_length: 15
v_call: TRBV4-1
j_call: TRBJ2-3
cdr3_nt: TGCGCCAGCAGCGCCCTGGACAGCAACACAGATACGCAGTATTTT
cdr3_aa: CASSALDSNTDTQYF

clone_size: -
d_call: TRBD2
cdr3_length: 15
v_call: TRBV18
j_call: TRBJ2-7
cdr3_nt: TGTGCCAGCTCTCAGCCCCCTAGCGGGTTCGACGAGCAGTACTTC
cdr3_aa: CASSQPPSGFDEQYF

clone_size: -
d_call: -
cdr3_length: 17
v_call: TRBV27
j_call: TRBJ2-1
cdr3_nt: TGTGCCAGCAGTCGGACCAGACCGGCGGGGGCTGGCAATGAGCAGTTCTTC
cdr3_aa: CASSRTRPAGAGNEQFF

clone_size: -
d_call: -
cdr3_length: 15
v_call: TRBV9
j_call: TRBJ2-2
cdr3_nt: TGTGCCAGCAGCCCAGGCGGGGCGAACACCGGGGAGCTGTTTTTT
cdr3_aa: CASSPGGANTGELFF

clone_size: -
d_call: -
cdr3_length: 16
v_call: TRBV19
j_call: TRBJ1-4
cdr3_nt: TGTGCCAGTAGTAGTATCACAGGGATCGCCAATGAAAAACTGTTTTTT
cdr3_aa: CASSSITGIANEKLFF

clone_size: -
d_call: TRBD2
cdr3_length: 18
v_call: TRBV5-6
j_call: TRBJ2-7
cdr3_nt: TGTGCCAGCAGCTTGGAGGCCCGGGGACTAGCGGGACCCTACGAGCAGTACTTC
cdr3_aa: CASSLEARGLAGPYEQYF

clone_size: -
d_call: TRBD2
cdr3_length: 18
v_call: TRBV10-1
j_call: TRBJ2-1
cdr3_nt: TGCGCCAGCAGTGAGTCGTGGGTAAGCGGGAGACTATACAATGAGCAGTTCTTC
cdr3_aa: CASSESWVSGRLYNEQFF

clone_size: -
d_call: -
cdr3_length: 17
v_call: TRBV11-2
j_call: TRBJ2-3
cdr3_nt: TGTGCCAGCAGCTTAGTCCAGGGAGGCCGGGGCACAGATACGCAGTATTTT
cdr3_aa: CASSLVQGGRGTDTQYF

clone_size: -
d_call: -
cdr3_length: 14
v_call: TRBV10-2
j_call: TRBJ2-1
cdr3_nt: TGCGCCAGCAGTGAGCTCGCGAGAGTTCTTGAGCAGTTCTTC
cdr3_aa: CASSELARVLEQFF

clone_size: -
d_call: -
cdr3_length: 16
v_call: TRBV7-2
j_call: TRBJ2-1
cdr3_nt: TGTGCCAGCAGCTTATATTACGGGGGCTCCTACAATGAGCAGTTCTTC
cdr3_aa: CASSLYYGGSYNEQFF

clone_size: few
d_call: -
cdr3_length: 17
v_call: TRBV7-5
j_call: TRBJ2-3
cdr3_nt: TGTGCCAGAAGCTTTGATCGGGGGGGCATCCCCACAGATACGCAGTATTTT
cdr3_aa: CARSFDRGGIPTDTQYF

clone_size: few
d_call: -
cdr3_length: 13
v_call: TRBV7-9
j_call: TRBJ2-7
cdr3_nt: TGTTCCAGCAGCTTCGGAGGGGACTACGAGCAGTACTTC
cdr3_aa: CSSSFGGDYEQYF

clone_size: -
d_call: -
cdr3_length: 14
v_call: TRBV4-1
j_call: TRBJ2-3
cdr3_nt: TGCGCCAGCAGCCAGGGAGAAGGAACAGATACGCAGTATTTT
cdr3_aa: CASSQGEGTDTQYF

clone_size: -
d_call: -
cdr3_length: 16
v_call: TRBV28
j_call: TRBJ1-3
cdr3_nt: TGTGCCAGCAGTTTCAAGGCGGGGGCGCCTGGAAACACCATATATTTT
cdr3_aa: CASSFKAGAPGNTIYF

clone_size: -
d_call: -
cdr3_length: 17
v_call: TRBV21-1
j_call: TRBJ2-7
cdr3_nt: TGTGCCAGCCCTGGAGTGAGTGCAGACCCGAGCTCCTACGAGCAGTACTTC
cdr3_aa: CASPGVSADPSSYEQYF

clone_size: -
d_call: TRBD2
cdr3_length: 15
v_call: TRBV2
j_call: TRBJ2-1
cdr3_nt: TGTGCCAGCACCTTCACTAGCGGGAGGGGCAATGAGCAGTTCTTC
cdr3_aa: CASTFTSGRGNEQFF

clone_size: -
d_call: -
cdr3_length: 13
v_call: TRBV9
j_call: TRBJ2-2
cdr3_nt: TGTGCCAGCAGCGTAGATCCGGCCGGGGAGCTGTTTTTT
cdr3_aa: CASSVDPAGELFF

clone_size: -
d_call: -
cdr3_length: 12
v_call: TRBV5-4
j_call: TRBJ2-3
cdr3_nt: TGTGCCAGCAGCTCTACTGCCGTGGCGCAGTATTTT
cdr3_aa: CASSSTAVAQYF

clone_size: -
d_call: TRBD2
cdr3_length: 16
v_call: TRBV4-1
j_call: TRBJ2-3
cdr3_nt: TGCGCCAGCAGCCACCTCACTAGCGGTGGGGCAAATACGCAGTATTTT
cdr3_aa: CASSHLTSGGANTQYF

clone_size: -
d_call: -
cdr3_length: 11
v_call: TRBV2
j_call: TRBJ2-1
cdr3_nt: TGTGCCAGCACTGTGGCCAATGAGCAGTTCTTC
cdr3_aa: CASTVANEQFF

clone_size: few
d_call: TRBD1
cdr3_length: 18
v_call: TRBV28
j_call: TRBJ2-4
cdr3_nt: TGTGCCAGCAGTCCGCTTAGCCGGACAGGGCTAGCCAAAAACATTCAGTACTTC
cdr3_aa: CASSPLSRTGLAKNIQYF